This T cell receptor (beta chain) was sequenced in a study of T-cell memory formation after mild COVID-19. The study's findings and limits: Contracting clones, day 15 to 85, had balanced CD4/CD8, and later expanders favored CD4+. Pre-infection memory already had some responding clones, implying cross-reactive memory joined. Confirmation was lacking for SARS-CoV-2 specificity of second-wave clones that peaked on day 37.

The CDR3 has 24 residues. It was 5'RACE with constant-segment primers that produced the TCR alpha and TCR beta cDNA libraries, which carried sample barcodes and UMIs. TCRdb re-called the 5' RACE reads with MiXCR, one entry per CDR3 protein. The data show some 450,000 distinct CDR3 sequences, 20% seen once. To note about this clonotype: Its antigen remains unknown.

Sequencing used PBMCs or a T cell subset sorted from them (not recorded which). The chain links TRBV12-3 or TRBV12-4 to TRBJ2-7; a possible D gene is TRBD1 (6 bases). The receptor comes from an adult woman who had mild COVID-19 (a few samples of this study predate the infection). Cell type and time point are not known. CDR3 DNA: TGTGGGATCGACAGGCTCCTCAACCGAAAACCCCCTGTGGATTCTTTAGGTCCCCATTACGAGCAGTACTTC. The encoded protein is CGIDRLLNRKPPVDSLGPHYEQYF.